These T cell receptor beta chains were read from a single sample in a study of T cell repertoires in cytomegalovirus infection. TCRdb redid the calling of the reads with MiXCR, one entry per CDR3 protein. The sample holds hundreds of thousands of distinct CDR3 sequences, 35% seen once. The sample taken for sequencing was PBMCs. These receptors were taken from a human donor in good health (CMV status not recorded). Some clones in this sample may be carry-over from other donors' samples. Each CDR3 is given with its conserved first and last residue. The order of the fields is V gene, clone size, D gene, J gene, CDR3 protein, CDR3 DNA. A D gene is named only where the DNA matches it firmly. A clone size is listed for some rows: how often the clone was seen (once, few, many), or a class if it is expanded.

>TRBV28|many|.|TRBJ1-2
CASSFRGRPYGYTF
TGTGCCAGCAGTTTTCGTGGGCGACCCTATGGCTACACCTTC
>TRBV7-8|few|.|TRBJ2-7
CASSLNDYEQYF
TGTGCCAGCAGCTTAAACGATTACGAGCAGTACTTC
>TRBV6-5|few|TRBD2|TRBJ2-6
CASSYSGLAGPVSGANVLTF
TGTGCCAGCAGTTACTCGGGACTAGCGGGACCGGTCTCTGGGGCCAACGTCCTGACTTTC
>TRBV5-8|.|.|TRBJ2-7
CASSWGPEYEQYF
TGTGCCAGCAGCTGGGGTCCGGAATACGAGCAGTACTTC
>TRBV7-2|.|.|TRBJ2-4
CASSLQAPVALDLAKNSQYF
TGTGCCAGCAGCTTACAGGCCCCAGTAGCCTTAGATCTAGCCAAAAACAGTCAGTACTTC
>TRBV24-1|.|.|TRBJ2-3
CATSRTGDGTDTQYF
TGTGCCACCAGTCGGACCGGAGACGGCACAGATACGCAGTATTTT
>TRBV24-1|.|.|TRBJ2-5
CATVLLRGRDSHLQETQYF
TGTGCCACCGTCCTGCTGCGGGGCCGGGACAGTCACCTCCAAGAGACCCAGTACTTC
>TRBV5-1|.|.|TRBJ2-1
CASSRGPSRGGKDEQFF
TGCGCCAGCAGCCGGGGACCTTCCAGGGGGGGTAAGGATGAGCAGTTCTTC
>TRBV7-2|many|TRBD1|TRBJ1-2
CASSPSGTGVIVGYTF
TGTGCCAGCAGCCCCTCCGGGACAGGGGTAATCGTTGGCTACACCTTC
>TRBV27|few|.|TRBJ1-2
CATYTGLSRGYTF
TGTGCCACCTACACCGGCCTCTCGCGGGGCTACACCTTC
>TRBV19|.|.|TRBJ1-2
CASSIVGGNYGYTF
TGTGCCAGTAGTATTGTTGGGGGAAACTATGGCTACACCTTC
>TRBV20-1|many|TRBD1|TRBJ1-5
CSAATGGYSNQPQHF
TGCAGTGCTGCGACAGGGGGGTATAGCAATCAGCCCCAGCATTTT
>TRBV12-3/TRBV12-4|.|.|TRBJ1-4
CASKYLSGNEKLFF
TGTGCCAGCAAGTACTTATCGGGGAATGAAAAACTGTTTTTT
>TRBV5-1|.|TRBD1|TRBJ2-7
CASSSSGTGLVEQYF
TGCGCCAGCAGCTCGTCCGGGACAGGGTTGGTCGAGCAGTACTTC
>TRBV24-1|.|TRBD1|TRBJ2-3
CALNRGCLSDTQYF
TGTGCCTTAAACAGGGGTTGTCTTTCGGATACGCAGTATTTT
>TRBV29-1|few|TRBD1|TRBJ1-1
CSVFRDRASTEAFF
TGCAGCGTTTTTCGGGACAGGGCGAGTACTGAAGCTTTCTTT
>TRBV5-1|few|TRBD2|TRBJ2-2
CASSLLAGDHTGELFF
TGCGCCAGCAGCCTACTAGCGGGGGACCACACCGGGGAGCTGTTTTTT
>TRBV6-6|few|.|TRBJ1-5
CASSAPLQGPFYSNQPQHF
TGTGCCAGCAGCGCCCCCCTACAGGGCCCCTTTTATAGCAATCAGCCCCAGCATTTT
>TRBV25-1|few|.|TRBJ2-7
CASTPTGSYEQYF
TGTGCCAGCACACCGACGGGATCCTACGAGCAGTACTTC
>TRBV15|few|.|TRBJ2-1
CATRGRDTYNEQFF
TGTGCCACCAGGGGACGGGACACATACAATGAGCAGTTCTTC
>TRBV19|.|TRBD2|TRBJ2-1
CASSIISSGGRANEQFF
TGTGCCAGTAGTATAATTTCTAGCGGCGGGAGGGCCAATGAGCAGTTCTTC
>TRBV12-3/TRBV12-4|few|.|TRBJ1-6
CASSLEALIGSPLHF
TGTGCCAGCAGTCTCGAGGCCCTTATAGGTTCACCCCTCCACTTT
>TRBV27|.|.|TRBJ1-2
CARSPRTLGGYTF
TGTGCCAGAAGTCCTCGTACATTGGGTGGCTACACCTTC
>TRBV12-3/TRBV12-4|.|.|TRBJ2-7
CGGVLKNPGYEQYF
TGCGGAGGAGTACTCAAAAACCCGGGATACGAGCAGTACTTC
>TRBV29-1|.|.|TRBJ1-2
CSVERGLRGYTF
TGCAGCGTTGAGCGGGGACTGCGAGGCTACACCTTC
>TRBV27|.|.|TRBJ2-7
CASKPHRVYEQYF
TGTGCCAGCAAACCTCACAGGGTCTACGAGCAGTACTTC
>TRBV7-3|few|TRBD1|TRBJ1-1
CASTSGGEAFF
TGTGCCAGCACCTCAGGGGGTGAAGCTTTCTTT
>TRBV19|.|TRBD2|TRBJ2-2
CASNSPNSGINTGELFF
TGTGCCAGTAATTCTCCGAATAGCGGGATTAACACCGGGGAGCTGTTTTTT
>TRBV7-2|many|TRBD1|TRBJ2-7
CASSLVPGGTSYEQYF
TGTGCCAGCAGCTTAGTGCCAGGGGGAACTTCCTACGAGCAGTACTTC
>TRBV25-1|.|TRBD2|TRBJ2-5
CASSEPQRGTRLQETQYF
TGTGCCAGCAGTGAGCCCCAACGCGGGACTAGGCTCCAAGAGACCCAGTACTTC
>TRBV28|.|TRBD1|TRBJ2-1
CASRTGGLSPNEQFF
TGTGCCAGCCGGACAGGGGGACTATCACCCAATGAGCAGTTCTTC
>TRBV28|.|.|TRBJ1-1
CASSLGLGPEAFF
TGTGCCAGCAGTTTAGGTTTAGGGCCTGAAGCTTTCTTT
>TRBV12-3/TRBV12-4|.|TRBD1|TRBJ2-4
CASSLQGASKNIQYF
TGTGCCAGCAGCCTACAGGGGGCGTCCAAAAACATTCAGTACTTC
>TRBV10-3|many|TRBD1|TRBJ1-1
CAISPGGRTNTEAFF
TGTGCCATCAGCCCAGGGGGACGAACGAACACTGAAGCTTTCTTT
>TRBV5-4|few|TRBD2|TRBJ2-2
CASSLDGGRDSTGELFF
TGTGCCAGCAGCTTGGATGGCGGGAGGGATTCCACCGGGGAGCTGTTTTTT
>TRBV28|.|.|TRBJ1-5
CASFSMQGPRNQPQHF
TGTGCCAGCTTTTCCATGCAGGGCCCGCGCAATCAGCCCCAGCATTTT
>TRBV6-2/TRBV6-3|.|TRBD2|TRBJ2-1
CASRPLAGDYNEQFF
TGTGCCAGCAGACCACTAGCGGGGGACTACAATGAGCAGTTCTTC
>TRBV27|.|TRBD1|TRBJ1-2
CASSFHGTGSSANYGYTF
TGTGCCAGCAGTTTTCACGGGACAGGGTCTTCCGCCAACTATGGCTACACCTTC
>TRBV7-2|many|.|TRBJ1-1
CASSGQGGSAEAFF
TGTGCCAGCAGCGGCCAAGGCGGTTCTGCTGAAGCTTTCTTT
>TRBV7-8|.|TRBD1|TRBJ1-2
CASSFPGQLNGYTF
TGTGCCAGCAGCTTCCCGGGACAGCTGAATGGCTACACCTTC
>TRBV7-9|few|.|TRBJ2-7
CASSFLGGVYEQYF
TGTGCCAGCAGCTTCTTGGGGGGCGTGTACGAGCAGTACTTC
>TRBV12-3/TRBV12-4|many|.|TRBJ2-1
CASSLTRAIADGSYNEQFF
TGTGCCAGCAGTTTGACGCGGGCAATCGCGGACGGGTCCTACAATGAGCAGTTCTTC
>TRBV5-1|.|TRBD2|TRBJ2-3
CASSSGTSMDTQYF
TGCGCCAGCAGCTCCGGGACTAGCATGGATACGCAGTATTTT
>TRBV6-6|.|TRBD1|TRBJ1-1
CASSDPDRGNTEAFF
TGTGCCAGCAGTGACCCGGACAGGGGGAACACTGAAGCTTTCTTT
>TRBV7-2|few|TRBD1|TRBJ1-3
CASSASGQRYSGNTIYF
TGTGCCAGCAGCGCTTCGGGACAGCGATACTCTGGAAACACCATATATTTT
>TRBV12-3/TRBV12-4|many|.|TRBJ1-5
CASSFEGLNHQPQHF
TGTGCCAGCAGTTTTGAGGGACTAAACCATCAGCCCCAGCATTTT